This T cell receptor beta chain comes out of a study of control samples from healthy donors and cancer patients. Trimming removed 4 bases from V and 10 bases from J, with 34 bases in between. CDR1 is MRHNA, CDR2 SNTAGT, per germline. The CDR3 has 20 amino acids. Profiling relied on immunoSEQ multiplex PCR, and the TCRdb table lists in-frame clones only, not all of them. Among about 51,000 clones listed, 80% were seen once. The table lists this clone with a count of one. Sequencing was done on a sample of blood. The TCR sequence derives from a man between 65 and 79 years old in good health. The chain uses TRBV6-4 and TRBJ1-4; unclear D gene. The CDR3 DNA reads as TGTGCCAGCAGTGTGGGCCCTCGCAGGTTAAGGTCTAGGTCGGCCGGAAAACTGTTTTTT. Protein product: CASSVGPRRLRSRSAGKLFF.